The entry below gives a single T cell receptor beta chain sequence along with its context. This entry belongs to a study of blood T cells in healthy people across ages. PCR was performed a second time for roughly 7 to 12 cycles using a sample-barcoded 5' primer and a J-beta primer mix. TCRdb re-called the 5' RACE reads through MiXCR, storing one row per CDR3 protein. The sample includes 550,000 to 800,000 distinct CDR3 sequences, around 21% of them seen just once. The authors extracted at least 5 micrograms of total RNA per sample. V lost 0 bases, J lost 8 bases, and 9 bases lay in between. The CDR3 runs to 13 residues. Germline V lookup: CDR1 SGHDT, CDR2 YYEEEE.

The chain recombines TRBV5-6 with TRBJ2-1, with no clear D. The receptor was derived from a man in his 70s in good health. Input material: blood. The CDR3 sequence: CASSLVTNHEQFF. CDR3 DNA sequence: TGTGCCAGCAGCTTGGTAACTAATCATGAGCAGTTCTTC.